This entry features one TCR beta chain sequence. This clone has more than one count but fewer than ten. The specificity of this receptor is unknown. Base qualities are not recorded, but no much larger clone differs from it by a single base. This sample stems from a study of blood T cell repertoires in COVID-19 (dated by TCRdb to the early 2020s). As for the study more broadly: The collaborator samples originated in the United States, Italy and Spain and spanned the acute and convalescent phases of COVID-19. The prospective study material was composed of cDNA or gDNA derived from T cells, B-cell-depleted T cells, or PBMCs. Deeply sampled blood TCRbeta repertoires from subjects exposed to, actively infected with, or recovered from COVID-19 were included in the dataset. A freely available public database, intended as a resource for researchers studying the immune response to SARS-CoV-2, is where the repertoires were released. Samples came from the ongoing ImmuneRACE study (first 160 participants) plus 1,254 subjects from 6 global collaborators. The sample metadata nearly always contained a de-identified subject ID, COVID-19 status, age in years and sex. HLA class I and class II types, where available, came from metadata supplied by the sample provider rather than from assay-based typing.

The investigation overall reported the following: The amount of clinical and demographic metadata varied by source and participant and was provided uncurated.

The junction shows trimming of 4 bases on V and 0 bases on J, plus 15 bases between the germline ends. Sequences SGHDN (CDR1) and FVKESK (CDR2) are obtained from the germline V gene. The CDR3 has 16 amino acids, counting the end cysteine and phenylalanine. Only the CDR3 region is kept as DNA, spanning 48 bases read in frame from base 1. Enrolling through a virtual design, the prospective study's participants ranged in age from roughly 18 to 95 years and lived across some 23 United States geographic areas. In the prospective study, participants were assigned to cohorts based on the clinical history participants reported in a screening survey and a study questionnaire. ImmuneRACE Cohort 3 recovered participants were defined by two consecutive negative NP/OP PCR tests, healthcare professional clearance, or symptom resolution. In the prospective study, mobile phlebotomists collected whole blood, serum and a nasopharyngeal or oropharyngeal swab from each participant. Over a 2-month period, participants in the prospective study had the option of providing additional blood draws and questionnaires. Blood samples from the prospective study were shipped frozen or at room temperature prior to DNA extraction.

TCRbeta CDR3 regions were amplified from genomic DNA by means of the immunoSEQ Assay, a bias-controlled multiplex PCR. From the authors' description of their analysis: Within the assay, amplification of reference gene primers was used to estimate how many nucleated cells each sample contained. Sequence reads were collapsed and filtered to measure the absolute abundance of every unique TCRbeta CDR3 rearrangement. Productive Simpson clonality was computed per sample as the square root of Simpson's diversity index over productive rearrangements. Imported from immuneACCESS, the table was reduced by TCRdb to in-frame sequences with V and J called. These copies leave out some clones; in studies compared against another copy, an unresolved V gene accounts for under half, and the cause of the remainder is not known. V and J calls and clone size follow that table, whereas D and trimming were derived from the DNA. The sample table shows a few hundred thousand clones, and approximately 90% are seen once. About 4.2% of the sample comes from the top ten.

Sequencing was performed on PBMCs or T cells enriched from blood (not recorded which). This receptor was taken from a man aged 25 to 40 who had recovered from COVID-19. This receptor chain uses TRBV14 and TRBJ1-1, with a weak D call of TRBD1 (6 bases match). The CDR3 protein is CASSRQGTMMNTEAFF. The nucleotides are TGTGCCAGCAGCCGGCAGGGGACGATGATGAACACTGAAGCTTTCTTT.